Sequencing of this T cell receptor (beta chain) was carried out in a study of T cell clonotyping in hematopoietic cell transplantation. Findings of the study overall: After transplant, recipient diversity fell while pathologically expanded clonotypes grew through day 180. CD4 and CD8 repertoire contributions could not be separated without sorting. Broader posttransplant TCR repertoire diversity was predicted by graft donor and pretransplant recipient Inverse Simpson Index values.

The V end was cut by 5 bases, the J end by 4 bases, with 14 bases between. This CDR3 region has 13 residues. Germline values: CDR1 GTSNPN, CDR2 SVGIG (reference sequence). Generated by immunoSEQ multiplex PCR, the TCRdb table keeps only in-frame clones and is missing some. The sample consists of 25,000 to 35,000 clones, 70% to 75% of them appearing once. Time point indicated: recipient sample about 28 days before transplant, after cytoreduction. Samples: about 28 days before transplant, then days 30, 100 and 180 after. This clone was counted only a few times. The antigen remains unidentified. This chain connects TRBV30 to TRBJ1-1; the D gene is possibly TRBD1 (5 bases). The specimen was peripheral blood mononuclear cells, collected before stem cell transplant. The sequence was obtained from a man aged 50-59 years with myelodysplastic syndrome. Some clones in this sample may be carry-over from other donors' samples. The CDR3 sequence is CAWAAGRGTEAFF. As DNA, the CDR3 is TGTGCCTGGGCAGCGGGGCGAGGCACTGAAGCTTTCTTT.